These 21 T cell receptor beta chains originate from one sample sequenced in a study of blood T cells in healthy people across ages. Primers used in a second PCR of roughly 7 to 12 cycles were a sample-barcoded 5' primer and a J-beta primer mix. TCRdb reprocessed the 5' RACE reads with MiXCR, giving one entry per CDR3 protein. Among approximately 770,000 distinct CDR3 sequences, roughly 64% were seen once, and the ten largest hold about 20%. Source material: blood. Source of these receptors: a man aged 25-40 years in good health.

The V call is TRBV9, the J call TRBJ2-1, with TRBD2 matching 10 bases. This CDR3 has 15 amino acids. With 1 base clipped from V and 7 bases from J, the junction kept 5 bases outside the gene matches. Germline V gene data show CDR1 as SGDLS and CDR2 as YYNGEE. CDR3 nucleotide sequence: TGTGCCAGCAGCGTACTCGCTAGCGGGGGTAATGAGCAGTTCTTC. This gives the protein CASSVLASGGNEQFF.

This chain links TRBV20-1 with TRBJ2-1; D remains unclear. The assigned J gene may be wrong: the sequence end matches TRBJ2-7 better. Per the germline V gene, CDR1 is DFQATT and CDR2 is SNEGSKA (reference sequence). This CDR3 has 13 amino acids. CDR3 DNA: TGCAGTGCTAGGCCTCACACTGGGAATGAGCAGTACTTC. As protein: CSARPHTGNEQYF.

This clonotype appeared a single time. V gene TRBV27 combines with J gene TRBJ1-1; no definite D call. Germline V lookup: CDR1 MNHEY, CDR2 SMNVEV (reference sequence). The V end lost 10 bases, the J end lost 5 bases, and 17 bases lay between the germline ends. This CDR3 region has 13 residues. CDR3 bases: TGTGCCAACACTTCCCTCCCCCAAACTGAAGCTTTCTTT. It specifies CANTSLPQTEAFF.

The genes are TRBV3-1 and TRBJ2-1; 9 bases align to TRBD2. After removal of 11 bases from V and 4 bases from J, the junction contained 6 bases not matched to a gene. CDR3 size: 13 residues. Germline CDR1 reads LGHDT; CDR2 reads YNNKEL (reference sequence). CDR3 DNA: TGTGCCGCAAGAAGCGGGGGGTACAATGAGCAGTTCTTC. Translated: CAARSGGYNEQFF.

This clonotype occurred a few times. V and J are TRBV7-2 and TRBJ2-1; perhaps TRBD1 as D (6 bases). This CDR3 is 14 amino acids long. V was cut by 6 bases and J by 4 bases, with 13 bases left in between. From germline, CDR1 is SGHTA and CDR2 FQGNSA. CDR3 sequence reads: CASRPGDKYNEQFF. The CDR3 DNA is TGTGCCAGCAGGCCCGGGGACAAGTACAATGAGCAGTTCTTC. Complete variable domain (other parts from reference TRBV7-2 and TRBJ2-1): GAGVSQSPSNKVTEKGKDVELRCDPISGHTALYWYRQSLGQGLEFLIYFQGNSAPDKSGLPSDRFSAERTGGSVSTLTIQRTQQEDSAVYLCASRPGDKYNEQFFGPGTRLTVL.

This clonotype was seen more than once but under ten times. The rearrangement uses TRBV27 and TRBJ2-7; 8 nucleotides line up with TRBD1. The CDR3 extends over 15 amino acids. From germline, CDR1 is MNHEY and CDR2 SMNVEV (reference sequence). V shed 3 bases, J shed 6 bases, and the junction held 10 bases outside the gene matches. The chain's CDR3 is CASSFRTGYQGEQYF. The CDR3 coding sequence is TGTGCCAGCAGTTTTAGGACAGGGTATCAGGGCGAGCAGTACTTC.

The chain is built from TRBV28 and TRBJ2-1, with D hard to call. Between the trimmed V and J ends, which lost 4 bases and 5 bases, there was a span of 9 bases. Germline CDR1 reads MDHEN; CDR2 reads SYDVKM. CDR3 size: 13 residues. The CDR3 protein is CASSSEMDNEQFF. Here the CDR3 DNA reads TGTGCCAGCAGTTCGGAGATGGACAATGAGCAGTTCTTC.

The CDR3 reads CASSAIRSGNTIYF. The CDR3 nucleotides are TGTGCCAGCAGCGCAATCCGCTCTGGAAACACCATATATTTT. This sequence joins TRBV11-2 and TRBJ1-3; D is unclear. Per the germline V gene, CDR1 is SGHAT and CDR2 is FQNNGV. V was pared by 5 bases and J by 0 bases, with 8 bases between. This CDR3 has 14 amino acids.

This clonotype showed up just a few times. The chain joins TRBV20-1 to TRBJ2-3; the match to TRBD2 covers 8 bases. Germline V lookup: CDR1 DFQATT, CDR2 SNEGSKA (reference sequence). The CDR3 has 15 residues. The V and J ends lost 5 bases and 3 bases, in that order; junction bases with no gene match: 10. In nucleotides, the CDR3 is TGCAGTGCTCCTTACAGCGGGGGATTTACAGATACGCAGTATTTT. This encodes CSAPYSGGFTDTQYF.

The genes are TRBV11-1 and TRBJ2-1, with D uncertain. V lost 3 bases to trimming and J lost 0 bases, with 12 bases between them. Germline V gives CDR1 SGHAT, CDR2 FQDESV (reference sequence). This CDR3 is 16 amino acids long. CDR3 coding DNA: TGTGCCAGCAGCTTTTCCTCCATCAGCTCCTACAATGAGCAGTTCTTC. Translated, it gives CASSFSSISSYNEQFF.

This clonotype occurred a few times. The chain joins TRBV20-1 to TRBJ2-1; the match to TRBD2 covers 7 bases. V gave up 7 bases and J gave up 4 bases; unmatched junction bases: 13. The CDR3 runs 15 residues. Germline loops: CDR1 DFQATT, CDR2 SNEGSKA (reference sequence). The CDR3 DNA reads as TGCAGTGGTCAGTTATCGGGCGGGGGTTACAATGAGCAGTTCTTC. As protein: CSGQLSGGGYNEQFF.

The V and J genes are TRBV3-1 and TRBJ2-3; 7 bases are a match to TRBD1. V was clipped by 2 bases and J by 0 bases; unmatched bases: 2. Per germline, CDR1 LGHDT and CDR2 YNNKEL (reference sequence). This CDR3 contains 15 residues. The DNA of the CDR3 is TGTGCCAGCAGCCAACCGGGACAGAGCACAGATACGCAGTATTTT. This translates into CASSQPGQSTDTQYF.

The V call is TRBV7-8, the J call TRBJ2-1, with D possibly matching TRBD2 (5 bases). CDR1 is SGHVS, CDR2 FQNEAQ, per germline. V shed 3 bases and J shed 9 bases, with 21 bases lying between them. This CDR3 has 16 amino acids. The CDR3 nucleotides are TGTGCCAGCAGCTTGTCCCAGCCGGGGTATGACGGTGAGCAGTTCTTC. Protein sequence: CASSLSQPGYDGEQFF.

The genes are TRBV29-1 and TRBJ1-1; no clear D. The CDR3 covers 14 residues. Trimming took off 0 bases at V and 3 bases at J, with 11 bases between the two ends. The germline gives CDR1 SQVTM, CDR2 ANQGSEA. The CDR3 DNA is TGCAGCGTTGAAGATCTGGGAGCTGACACTGAAGCTTTCTTT. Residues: CSVEDLGADTEAFF.

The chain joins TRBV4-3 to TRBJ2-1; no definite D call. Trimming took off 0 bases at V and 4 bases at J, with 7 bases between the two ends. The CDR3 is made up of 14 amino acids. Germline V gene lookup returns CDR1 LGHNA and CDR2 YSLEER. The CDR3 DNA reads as TGCGCCAGCAGCCAAGATCGGAATTACAATGAGCAGTTCTTC. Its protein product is CASSQDRNYNEQFF.

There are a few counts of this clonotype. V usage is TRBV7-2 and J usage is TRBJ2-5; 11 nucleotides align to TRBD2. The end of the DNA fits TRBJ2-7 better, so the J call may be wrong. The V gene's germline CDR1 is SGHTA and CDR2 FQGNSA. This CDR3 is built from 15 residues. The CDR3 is CASGRGLAGGGEQYF. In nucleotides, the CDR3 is TGTGCCAGCGGACGTGGGCTAGCGGGGGGAGGCGAGCAGTACTTC.

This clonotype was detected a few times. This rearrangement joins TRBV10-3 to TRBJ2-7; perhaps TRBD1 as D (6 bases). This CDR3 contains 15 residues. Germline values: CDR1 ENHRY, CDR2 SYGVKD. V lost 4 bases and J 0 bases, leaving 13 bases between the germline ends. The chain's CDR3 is CAISVGGQSSYEQYF. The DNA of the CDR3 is TGTGCCATCAGTGTTGGGGGCCAGAGCTCCTACGAGCAGTACTTC.

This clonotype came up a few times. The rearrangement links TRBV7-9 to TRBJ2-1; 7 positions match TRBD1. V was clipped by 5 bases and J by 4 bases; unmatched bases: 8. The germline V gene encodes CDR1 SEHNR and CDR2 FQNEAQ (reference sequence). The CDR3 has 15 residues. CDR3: CASSHGTVGYNEQFF. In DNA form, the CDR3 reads TGTGCCAGCAGCCATGGGACAGTAGGATACAATGAGCAGTTCTTC.

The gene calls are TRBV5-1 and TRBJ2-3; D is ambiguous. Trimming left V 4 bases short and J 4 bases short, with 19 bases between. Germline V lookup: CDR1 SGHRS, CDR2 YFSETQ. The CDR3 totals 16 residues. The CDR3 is CASSKTRAAESDTQYF. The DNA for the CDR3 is TGCGCCAGCAGCAAAACCCGGGCCGCGGAATCAGATACGCAGTATTTT. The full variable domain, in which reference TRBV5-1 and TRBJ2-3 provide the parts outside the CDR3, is KAGVTQTPRYLIKTRGQQVTLSCSPISGHRSVSWYQQTPGQGLQFLFEYFSETQRNKGNFPGRFSGRQFSNSRSEMNVSTLELGDSALYLCASSKTRAAESDTQYFGPGTRLTVL.

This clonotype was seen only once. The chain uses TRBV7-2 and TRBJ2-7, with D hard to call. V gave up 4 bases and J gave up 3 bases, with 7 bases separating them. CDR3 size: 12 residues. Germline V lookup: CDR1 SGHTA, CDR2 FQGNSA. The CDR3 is CASSSLDYEQYF. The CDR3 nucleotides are TGTGCCAGCAGCTCCCTTGACTACGAGCAGTACTTC. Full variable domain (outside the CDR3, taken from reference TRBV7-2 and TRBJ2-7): GAGVSQSPSNKVTEKGKDVELRCDPISGHTALYWYRQSLGQGLEFLIYFQGNSAPDKSGLPSDRFSAERTGGSVSTLTIQRTQQEDSAVYLCASSSLDYEQYFGPGTRLTVT.

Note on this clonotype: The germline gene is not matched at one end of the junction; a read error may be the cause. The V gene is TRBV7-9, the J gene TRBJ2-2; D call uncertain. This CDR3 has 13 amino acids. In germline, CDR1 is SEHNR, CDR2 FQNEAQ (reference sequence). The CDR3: CASVPRNTGELFF. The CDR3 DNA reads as TGCGCCAGCGTACCCAGGAACACCGGGGAGCTGTTTTTT.